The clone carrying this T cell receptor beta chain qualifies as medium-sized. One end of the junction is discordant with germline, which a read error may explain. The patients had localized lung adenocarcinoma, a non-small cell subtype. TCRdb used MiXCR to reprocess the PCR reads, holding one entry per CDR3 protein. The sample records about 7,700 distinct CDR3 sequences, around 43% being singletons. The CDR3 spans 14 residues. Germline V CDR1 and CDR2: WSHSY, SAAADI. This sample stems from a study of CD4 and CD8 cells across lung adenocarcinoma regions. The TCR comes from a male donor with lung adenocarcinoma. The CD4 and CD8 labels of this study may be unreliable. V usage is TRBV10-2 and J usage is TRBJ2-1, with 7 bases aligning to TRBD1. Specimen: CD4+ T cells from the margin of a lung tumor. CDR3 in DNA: TGCGCCAGCACCGAGGACAGGACTTACACTGAGCAGTTCTTC. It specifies CASTEDRTYTEQFF.